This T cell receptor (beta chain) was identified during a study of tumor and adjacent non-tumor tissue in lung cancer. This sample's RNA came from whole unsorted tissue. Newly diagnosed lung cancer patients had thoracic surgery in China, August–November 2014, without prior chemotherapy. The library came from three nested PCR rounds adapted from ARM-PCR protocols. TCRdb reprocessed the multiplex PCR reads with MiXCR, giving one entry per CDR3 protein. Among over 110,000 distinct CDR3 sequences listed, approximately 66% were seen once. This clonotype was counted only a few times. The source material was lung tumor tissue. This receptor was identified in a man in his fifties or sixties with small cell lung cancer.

This CDR3 is CSVVLTAETQYF. CDR3 nucleotides: TGCAGCGTTGTGCTGACAGCAGAGACCCAGTACTTC. The V and J genes are TRBV29-1 and TRBJ2-5; maybe TRBD1 (5 bases). There are 12 residues in the CDR3. Deletions cut 4 bases from V and 4 bases from J, with 10 bases between. Germline-derived CDR1 and CDR2 are SQVTM and ANQGSEA.